The following is a TCR beta chain sequence with its context. Antigen specificity is unknown. Sequence at one end of the junction differs from germline and may be a read error. This specimen comes from a study of neurological immune-mediated disorders. Notes on the study in general: The greatest TCR clonal expansion occurred in HTLV-1-associated myelopathy and the least in multiple sclerosis, which fell below healthy controls.

From germline, CDR1 is SGHKS and CDR2 YYEKEE (reference sequence). The CDR3 is 13 amino acids. The authors produced cDNA by 5'RACE using 10-nucleotide random UMIs. TCRdb reprocessed the 5' RACE reads via MiXCR and lists one record per CDR3 protein. There are about 25,000 distinct CDR3 sequences in the sample; about an eighth occur only once, and roughly 17% lies in the top ten. The study built unsorted libraries from 2 million PBMCs kept at -80 C. The chain is built from TRBV5-5 and TRBJ2-7; possibly TRBD1 or TRBD2 for D (5 bases each). The source material was PBMCs. This clonotype originated in a woman aged 40 to 50 with HTLV-1-associated myelopathy (HAM/TSP). For the CDR3, the DNA is TGTGCCAGCAGCCAGGGAATCACCGGGGAGCTGTACTTC. It codes for CASSQGITGELYF.